Below, 8 T cell receptor beta chains from the same sample are listed, as sequenced in a study of PD-1 blockade in classical Hodgkin lymphoma. The patients all showed relapse after autologous stem cell transplantation, while their brentuximab vedotin exposure varied. Repertoires were generated with immunoSEQ multiplex PCR, while TCRdb's copy carries only in-frame clones and drops some. This table holds about 25,000 clones, approximately 70% found once. The material was peripheral blood mononuclear cells (PBMCs), obtained at baseline. The receptors were sampled from a human donor with classical Hodgkin lymphoma.

The chain employs TRBV6-5 and TRBJ1-1; 8 nucleotides agree with TRBD1. This CDR3 region has 14 residues. J lost 4 bases, V lost 2 bases, and 3 bases had no gene match. CDR1 and CDR2 (germline): MNHEY, SVGAGI. CDR3 DNA: TGTGCCAGCAGTTACGCTACAGGGGGCACTGAAGCTTTCTTT. Protein sequence: CASSYATGGTEAFF.

This clone was observed a few times. This chain uses TRBV28 with TRBJ1-4; D is undetermined. Trimming cost V 2 bases and J 5 bases, with 9 bases left between them. The CDR3 length is 14 residues. Germline assignment: CDR1 MDHEN and CDR2 SYDVKM. The CDR3 DNA follows: TGTGCCAGCAGTTTAGGGCAGGACAATGAAAAACTGTTTTTT. Protein product: CASSLGQDNEKLFF.

The chain is built from TRBV13 and TRBJ1-6, with a weak D call TRBD1 (6 bases). The germline gives CDR1 PRHDT, CDR2 FYEKMQ (reference sequence). With 10 bases removed from V and 8 bases from J, the gap between germline ends came to 18 bases. CDR3 length: 14 amino acids. The CDR3 loop reads CATAQGGSHSPLHF. The CDR3, as DNA: TGTGCCACTGCCCAAGGGGGAAGTCATTCACCCCTCCACTTT.

The chain links TRBV28 to TRBJ1-3; no definite D call. The germline gives CDR1 MDHEN, CDR2 SYDVKM. The V gene lost 5 bases and the J gene lost 1 base, with 9 bases spanning the gap. This CDR3 is built from 14 residues. The CDR3 nucleotides read TGTGCCAGCAGTCCCGTGAGATCTGGAAACACCATATATTTT. Translating gives CASSPVRSGNTIYF.

This sequence joins TRBV28 and TRBJ1-2; TRBD1 aligns across 9 bases. V shed 4 bases, J shed 1 base, and the junction held 7 bases outside the gene matches. CDR1 MDHEN and CDR2 SYDVKM come from the germline V gene. The CDR3 has 16 amino acids. This CDR3 reads CASSSLDRGFNYGYTF. The CDR3 region has the DNA TGTGCCAGCAGTTCACTAGACAGGGGGTTTAACTATGGCTACACCTTC.

This clone was counted between two and nine times. The genes are TRBV7-8 and TRBJ2-3; D may be TRBD1 or TRBD2 (6 bases each). CDR3 length: 13 residues. The V and J ends lost 7 bases and 2 bases respectively, with 10 bases between them. CDR1 and CDR2 from the germline V gene are SGHVS and FQNEAQ. The CDR3 DNA reads TGTGCCAGCATTACGGGGGCCACAGATACGCAGTATTTT. Its protein product is CASITGATDTQYF.

The CDR3 DNA sequence: TGTGCCAGCAGTCCGATACACCAAGAGACCCAGTACTTC. Residues: CASSPIHQETQYF. This chain links TRBV2 with TRBJ2-5; D gene ambiguous. Trimming removed 5 bases from V and 0 bases from J, with 7 bases in between. Germline CDR1 and CDR2: SNHLY and FYNNEI. CDR3 size: 13 residues.

This chain joins TRBV21-1 and TRBJ1-2; TRBD1, as called in the table, went unchecked against the DNA. TRBV21-1 is deemed a pseudogene. This CDR3 contains 15 residues. The CDR3 loop is CASSKAGRTGYGYTF. The CDR3 nucleotides are TGTGCCAGCAGCAAAGCGGGCCGGACAGGGTATGGCTACACCTTC.